Listed here are 15 T cell receptor beta chains from one sample, sequenced in a study of shared clonotypes between healthy human individuals. The protocol was immunoSEQ multiplex PCR, while the TCRdb copy is restricted to in-frame clones and leaves out a portion. The sample has approximately 470,000 clones; roughly 80% are singletons. Sequenced material: PBMCs. These TCRs come from a woman between 40 and 50 years old in good health. Some clones in this sample may be carry-over from other donors' samples.

This clone was detected only a few times. J is TRBJ2-7 and V is TRBV27, with D uncertain. This CDR3 is built from 14 residues. The ends were cut back, 2 bases at V and 3 bases at J, with 11 bases in the middle. Per the germline V gene, CDR1 is MNHEY and CDR2 is SMNVEV (reference sequence). The DNA of the CDR3 is TGTGCCAGCAGTTTAAAGTCAGACCGCTACGAGCAGTACTTC. It specifies CASSLKSDRYEQYF.

This chain joins TRBV7-9 and TRBJ2-3, with a possible D match to TRBD2 (6 bases). This CDR3 is 17 amino acids long. V was clipped by 1 base and J by 1 base, with 15 bases between them. The germline V gene encodes CDR1 SEHNR and CDR2 FQNEAQ (reference sequence). The CDR3 spells CASSLGGGGAGTDTQYF. The DNA for the CDR3 is TGTGCCAGCAGCTTAGGAGGTGGCGGGGCCGGCACAGATACGCAGTATTTT.

This rearrangement joins TRBV6-1 to TRBJ1-2; possibly TRBD1 for D (6 bases). In germline, CDR1 is MNHNS, CDR2 SASEGT. The CDR3 sequence is 12 residues long. V was clipped by 3 bases and J by 5 bases, with 7 bases between them. The CDR3 DNA sequence: TGTGCCAGCAGTGACACAGGGTATGGCTACACCTTC. It yields the protein CASSDTGYGYTF.

The rearrangement uses TRBV7-9 and TRBJ2-3; TRBD2 might be the D (6 bases). The CDR3 covers 16 residues. With 0 bases removed from V and 0 bases from J, the gap between germline ends came to 10 bases. Germline V gene sequence: CDR1 SEHNR, CDR2 FQNEAQ (reference sequence). CDR3 in amino acids: CASSLARSGSTDTQYF. DNA of the CDR3: TGTGCCAGCAGCTTAGCGCGTAGCGGAAGCACAGATACGCAGTATTTT.

This clone was counted between two and nine times. This may arise from a read error, as a much more abundant clone is one base away. This sequence joins TRBV30 and TRBJ2-5; D gene uncertain. This CDR3 is 13 amino acids long. The germline V gene encodes CDR1 GTSNPN and CDR2 SVGIG (reference sequence). The CDR3 DNA sequence: TGTGCCCGGAGTGATTTAGATAGGGAGACCCAGTACTTC. Translated, it gives CARSDLDRETQYF.

The V gene is TRBV6-1, the J gene TRBJ2-5, with TRBD1 as a possible D gene (6 bases). Trimming took 3 bases from V and 8 from J, leaving 13 bases between them. CDR3 length equals 13 residues. Germline lookup yields CDR1 MNHNS and CDR2 SASEGT. CDR3 sequence: CASSDPGETTQYF. DNA for the CDR3: TGTGCCAGCAGTGACCCAGGGGAAACAACCCAGTACTTC.

The sample holds many counts of this clone. The V and J genes are TRBV6-5 and TRBJ2-5, with D maybe TRBD1 (6 bases). The V and J ends lost 6 bases and 4 bases respectively, with 18 bases between them. The CDR3 length is 15 residues. CDR1 is MNHEY and CDR2 is SVGAGI in the germline V gene. In DNA form, the CDR3 reads TGTGCCAGCAGCACCGTACAGGGTTTGGCAGAGACCCAGTACTTC. Amino acid sequence: CASSTVQGLAETQYF.

This clone was recorded only once. The genes are TRBV10-2 and TRBJ1-2; D remains ambiguous. This CDR3 spans 14 amino acids. V shed 3 bases and J shed 4 bases, with 12 bases lying between them. Per the germline V gene, CDR1 is WSHSY and CDR2 is SAAADI. The CDR3 DNA reads as TGCGCCAGCAGTGAAATAAACTCGGGCTATGGCTACACCTTC. Encoded protein: CASSEINSGYGYTF.

This clone was seen only a few times. The V and J genes are TRBV4-3 and TRBJ2-3; 13 nucleotides agree with TRBD2. Germline V lookup: CDR1 LGHNA, CDR2 YSLEER. This CDR3 contains 16 residues. V dropped 1 base and J dropped 4; count of bases not matched to a gene: 2. The CDR3 spells CASSQGLAGGADTQYF. Written as DNA, the CDR3 is TGCGCCAGCAGCCAAGGACTAGCGGGAGGAGCAGATACGCAGTATTTT.

Regarding this clone: Other DNA sequences within the sample encode an identical CDR3. The CDR3 region is CASSRQVDEKLFF. CDR3 DNA sequence: TGTGCCAGTAGCCGACAGGTTGATGAAAAACTGTTTTTT. V gene TRBV19 combines with J gene TRBJ1-4, with D possibly matching TRBD1 (6 bases). This CDR3 comprises 13 residues. The germline gives CDR1 LNHDA, CDR2 SQIVND (reference sequence). Trimming stripped 6 bases from V and 6 bases from J, with 11 bases between.

V is TRBV11-2 and J is TRBJ2-7; D is unresolved. The length of the CDR3 is 12 residues. The germline gives CDR1 SGHAT, CDR2 FQNNGV. V was trimmed by 6 bases and J by 7 bases, leaving 13 bases between them. The CDR3 reads CASSQPWGEQYF. In nucleotides, the CDR3 is TGTGCCAGCAGTCAGCCCTGGGGAGAGCAGTACTTC.

The J gene is TRBJ2-1, the V gene TRBV6-1, with 7 bases lining up with TRBD2. Germline V gene data show CDR1 as MNHNS and CDR2 as SASEGT. V gave up 2 bases and J gave up 2 bases; unmatched junction bases: 3. CDR3 length: 15 residues. The CDR3 nucleotides are TGTGCCAGCAGTGAAACAGGACTAGCCTACAATGAGCAGTTCTTC. Protein: CASSETGLAYNEQFF.

The chain is built from TRBV11-2 and TRBJ1-2; a possible D gene is TRBD1 (5 bases). Trimming cost V 5 bases and J 8 bases, with 15 bases left between them. Germline loops: CDR1 SGHAT, CDR2 FQNNGV. This CDR3 is 13 amino acids long. The CDR3 protein is CASSLGPRQGYTF. In DNA, the CDR3 is TGTGCCAGCAGCCTGGGACCACGACAGGGCTACACCTTC.

Notes on this clone: Other DNA sequences from this sample encode an identical CDR3 as well. The chain couples TRBV6-5 to TRBJ2-7, with 10 bases fitting TRBD1. This CDR3 spans 14 amino acids. The V and J ends lost 3 bases and 2 bases, in that order; junction bases with no gene match: 1. Germline CDR1 and CDR2: MNHEY and SVGAGI. CDR3 in amino acids: CASSYGTGAYEQYF. In DNA, the CDR3 is TGTGCCAGCAGTTATGGGACAGGGGCCTACGAGCAGTACTTC.

The chain combines TRBV7-9 with TRBJ1-2; D may be TRBD1 (6 bases). Trimming took off 0 bases at V and 6 bases at J, with 17 bases between the two ends. This CDR3 has 16 amino acids. The germline V gene has CDR1 SEHNR and CDR2 FQNEAQ (reference sequence). The chain's CDR3 is CASSLASGGAFHGYTF. As DNA, the CDR3 is TGTGCCAGCAGCTTAGCGTCGGGGGGCGCCTTCCATGGCTACACCTTC.